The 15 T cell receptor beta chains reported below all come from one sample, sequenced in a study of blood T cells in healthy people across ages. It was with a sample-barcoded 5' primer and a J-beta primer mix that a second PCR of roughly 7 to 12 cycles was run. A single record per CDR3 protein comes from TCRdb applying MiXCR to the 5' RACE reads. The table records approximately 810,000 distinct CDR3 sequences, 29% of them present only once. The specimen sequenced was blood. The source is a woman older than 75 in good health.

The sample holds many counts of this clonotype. CDR3 protein: CASSRTGGPYNEQFF. CDR3 nucleotide sequence: TGTGCCAGCAGTAGAACAGGGGGCCCCTACAATGAGCAGTTCTTC. V and J are TRBV12-3 or TRBV12-4 and TRBJ2-1, with 9 bases aligning to TRBD1. V was pared by 5 bases and J by 2 bases, with 4 bases of the junction left unmatched. CDR3 length equals 15 residues.

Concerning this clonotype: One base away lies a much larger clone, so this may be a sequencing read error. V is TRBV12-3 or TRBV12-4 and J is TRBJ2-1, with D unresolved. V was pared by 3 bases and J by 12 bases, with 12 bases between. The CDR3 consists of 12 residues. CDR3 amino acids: CASSFTFSGQFF. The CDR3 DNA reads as TGTGCCAGCAGTTTTACCTTTTCCGGGCAGTTCTTC.

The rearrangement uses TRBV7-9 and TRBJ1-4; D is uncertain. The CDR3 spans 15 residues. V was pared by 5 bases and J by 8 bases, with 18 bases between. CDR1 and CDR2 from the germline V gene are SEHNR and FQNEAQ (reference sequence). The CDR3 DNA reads TGTGCCAGCAGCGCAAGACAAGGCCTCAACGAAAAACTGTTTTTT. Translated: CASSARQGLNEKLFF.

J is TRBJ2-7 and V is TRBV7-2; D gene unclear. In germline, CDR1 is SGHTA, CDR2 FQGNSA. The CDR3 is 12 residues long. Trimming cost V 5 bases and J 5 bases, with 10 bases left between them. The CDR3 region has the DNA TGTGCCAGCAGCCCTAGAATCCACGAGCAGTACTTC. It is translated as CASSPRIHEQYF.

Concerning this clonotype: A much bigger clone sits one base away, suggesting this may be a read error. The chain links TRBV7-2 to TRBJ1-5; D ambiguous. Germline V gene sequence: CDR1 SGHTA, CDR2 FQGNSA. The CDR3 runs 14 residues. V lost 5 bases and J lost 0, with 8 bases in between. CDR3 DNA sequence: TGTGCCAGCAGCCCCCCAGCTAGCAATCAGCCCCAGCATTTT. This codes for CASSPPASNQPQHF.

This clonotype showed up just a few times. The CDR3 loop reads CAWRGGPLREQYF. In DNA form, the CDR3 reads TGTGCCTGGAGGGGAGGGCCACTACGGGAGCAGTACTTC. This chain connects TRBV30 to TRBJ2-7; 7 nucleotides align to TRBD2. CDR3 length equals 13 residues. Trimming cost V 3 bases and J 7 bases; bases outside gene matches: 9. Germline values: CDR1 GTSNPN, CDR2 SVGIG (reference sequence).

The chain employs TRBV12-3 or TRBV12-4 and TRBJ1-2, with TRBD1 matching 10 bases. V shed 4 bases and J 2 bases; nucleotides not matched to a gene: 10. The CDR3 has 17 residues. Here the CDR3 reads CASSSTLGTGANYGYTF. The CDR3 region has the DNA TGTGCCAGCAGTTCAACCCTAGGGACAGGGGCAAACTATGGCTACACCTTC.

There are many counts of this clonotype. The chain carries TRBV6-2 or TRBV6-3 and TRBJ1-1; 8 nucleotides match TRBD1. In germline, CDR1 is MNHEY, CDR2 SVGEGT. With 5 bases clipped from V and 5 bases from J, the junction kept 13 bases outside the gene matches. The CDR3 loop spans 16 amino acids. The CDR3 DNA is TGTGCCAGCAGTCCTCACTCAGGGGGCAGGGGGACTGAAGCTTTCTTT. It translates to CASSPHSGGRGTEAFF.

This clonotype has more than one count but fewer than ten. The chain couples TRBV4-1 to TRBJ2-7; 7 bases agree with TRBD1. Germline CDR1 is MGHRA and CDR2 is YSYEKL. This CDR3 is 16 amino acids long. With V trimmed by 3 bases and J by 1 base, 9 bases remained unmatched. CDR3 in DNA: TGCGCCAGCAGCCATCCCGGACAGGAGATTTCCTACGAGCAGTACTTC. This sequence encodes CASSHPGQEISYEQYF.

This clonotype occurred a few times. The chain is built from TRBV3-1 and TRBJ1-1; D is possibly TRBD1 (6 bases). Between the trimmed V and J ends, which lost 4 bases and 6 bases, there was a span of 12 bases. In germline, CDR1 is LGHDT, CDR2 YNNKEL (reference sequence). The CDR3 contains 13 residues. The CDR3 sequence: CASSPRGVSEAFF. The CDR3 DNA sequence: TGTGCCAGCAGCCCGAGGGGGGTTTCTGAAGCTTTCTTT.

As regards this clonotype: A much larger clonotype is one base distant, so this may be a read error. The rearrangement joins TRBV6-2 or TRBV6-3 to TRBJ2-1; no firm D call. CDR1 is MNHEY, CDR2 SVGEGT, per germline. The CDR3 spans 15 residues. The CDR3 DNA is TGTGCCAGCAGGTCCGGCGACTGGGCTTACACTGAGCAGTTCTTC. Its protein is CASRSGDWAYTEQFF.

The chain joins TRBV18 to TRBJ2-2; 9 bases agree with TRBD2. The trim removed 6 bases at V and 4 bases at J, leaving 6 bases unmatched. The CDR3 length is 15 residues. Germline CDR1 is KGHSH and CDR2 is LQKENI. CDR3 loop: CASSESGGTTGELFF. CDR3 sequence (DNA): TGTGCCAGCTCCGAAAGCGGGGGGACCACCGGGGAGCTGTTTTTT.

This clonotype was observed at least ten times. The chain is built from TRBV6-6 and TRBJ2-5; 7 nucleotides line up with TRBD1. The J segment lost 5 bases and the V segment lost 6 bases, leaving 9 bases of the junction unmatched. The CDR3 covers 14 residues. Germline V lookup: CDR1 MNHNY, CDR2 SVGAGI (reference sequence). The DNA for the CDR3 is TGTGCCAGCAGGCCGACAGGGCCCAGGGAGACCCAGTACTTC. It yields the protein CASRPTGPRETQYF.

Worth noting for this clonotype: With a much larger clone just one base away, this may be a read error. The CDR3 region has the DNA TGCGCCAACAGCTCCTTCACCCGCACAGATACGCAGTATTTT. Amino acids: CANSSFTRTDTQYF. This chain connects TRBV5-1 to TRBJ2-3; no firm D call. CDR3 size: 14 residues. Germline V gene lookup returns CDR1 SGHRS and CDR2 YFSETQ.

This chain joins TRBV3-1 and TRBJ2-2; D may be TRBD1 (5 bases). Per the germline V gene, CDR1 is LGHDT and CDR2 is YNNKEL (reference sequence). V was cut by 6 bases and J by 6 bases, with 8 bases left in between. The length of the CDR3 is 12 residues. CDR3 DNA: TGTGCCAGCAGGTCAGGGTCCGGGGAGCTGTTTTTT. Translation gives CASRSGSGELFF.